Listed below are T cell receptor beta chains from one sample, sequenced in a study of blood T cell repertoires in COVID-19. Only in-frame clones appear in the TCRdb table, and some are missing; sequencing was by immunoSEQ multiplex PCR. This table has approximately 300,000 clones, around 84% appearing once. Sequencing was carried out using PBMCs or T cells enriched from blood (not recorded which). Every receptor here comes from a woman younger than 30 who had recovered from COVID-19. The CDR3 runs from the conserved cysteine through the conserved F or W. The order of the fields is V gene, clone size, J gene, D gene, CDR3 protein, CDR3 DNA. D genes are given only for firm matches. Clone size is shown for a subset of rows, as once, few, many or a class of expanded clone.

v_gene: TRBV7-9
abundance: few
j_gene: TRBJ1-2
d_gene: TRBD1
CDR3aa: CASSSDYRGAYGYTF
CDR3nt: TGTGCCAGCAGCTCAGATTACAGGGGAGCCTATGGCTACACCTTC

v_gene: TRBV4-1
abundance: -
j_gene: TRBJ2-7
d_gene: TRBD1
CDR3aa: CASSLGTGTYEQYF
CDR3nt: TGCGCCAGCAGCTTGGGGACAGGGACCTACGAGCAGTACTTC

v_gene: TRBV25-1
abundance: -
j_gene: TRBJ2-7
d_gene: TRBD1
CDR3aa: CATAGTGSYEQYF
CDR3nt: TGTGCCACCGCCGGGACAGGTTCCTACGAGCAGTACTTC

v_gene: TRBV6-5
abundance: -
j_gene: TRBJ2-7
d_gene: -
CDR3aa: CASSYERSSYEQYF
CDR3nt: TGTGCCAGCAGTTACGAGAGATCCTCCTACGAGCAGTACTTC

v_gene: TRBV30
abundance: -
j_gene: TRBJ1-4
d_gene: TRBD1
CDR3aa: CAWSPGTVATNEKLFF
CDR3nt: TGTGCCTGGAGTCCCGGGACAGTTGCAACTAATGAAAAACTGTTTTTT

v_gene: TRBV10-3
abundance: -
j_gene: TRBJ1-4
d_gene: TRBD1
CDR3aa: CAIRQGAGEKLFF
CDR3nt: TGTGCCATCCGACAGGGGGCTGGGGAAAAACTGTTTTTT

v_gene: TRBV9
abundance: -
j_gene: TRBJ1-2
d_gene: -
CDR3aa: CASSVDAGFYGYTF
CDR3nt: TGTGCCAGCAGCGTAGATGCAGGGTTCTATGGCTACACCTTC

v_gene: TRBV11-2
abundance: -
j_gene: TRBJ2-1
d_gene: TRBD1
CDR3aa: CASSLGMGQGTSYNEQFF
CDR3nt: TGTGCCAGCAGCTTAGGAATGGGACAGGGGACCTCCTACAATGAGCAGTTCTTC

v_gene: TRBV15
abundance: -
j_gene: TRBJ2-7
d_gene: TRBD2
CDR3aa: CATSRSGLAGPHF
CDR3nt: TGTGCCACCAGCAGATCCGGACTAGCCGGTCCTCACTTC

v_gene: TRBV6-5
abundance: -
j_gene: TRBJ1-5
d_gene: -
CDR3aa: CASSRGGENQPQHF
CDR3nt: TGTGCCAGCAGTCGGGGGGGAGAGAATCAGCCCCAGCATTTT

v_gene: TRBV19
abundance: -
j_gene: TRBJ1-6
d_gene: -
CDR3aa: CASSIARRSGSLHF
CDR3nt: TGTGCCAGTAGTATAGCCAGGCGTAGTGGTTCTCTCCACTTT

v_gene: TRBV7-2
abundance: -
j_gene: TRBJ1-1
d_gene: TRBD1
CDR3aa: CASSKRTGDTEAFF
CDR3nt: TGTGCCAGCAGCAAGAGGACAGGGGACACTGAAGCTTTCTTT

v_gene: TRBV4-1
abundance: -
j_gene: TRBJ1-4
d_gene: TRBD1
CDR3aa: CASSQYAPGQEATNEKLFF
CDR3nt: TGCGCCAGCAGCCAATACGCCCCGGGACAGGAAGCAACTAATGAAAAACTGTTTTTT

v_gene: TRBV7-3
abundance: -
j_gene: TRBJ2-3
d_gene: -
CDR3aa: CASSLAGWTDTQYF
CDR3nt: TGTGCCAGCAGCTTAGCGGGGTGGACAGATACGCAGTATTTT

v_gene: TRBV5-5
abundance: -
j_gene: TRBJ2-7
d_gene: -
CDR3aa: CASSPTSGKSYEQYF
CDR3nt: TGTGCCAGCAGCCCAACCTCAGGGAAATCCTACGAGCAGTACTTC

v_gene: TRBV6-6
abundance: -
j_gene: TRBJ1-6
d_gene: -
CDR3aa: CASTREVSYNSPLHF
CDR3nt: TGTGCCAGCACCAGGGAGGTATCCTATAATTCACCCCTCCACTTT

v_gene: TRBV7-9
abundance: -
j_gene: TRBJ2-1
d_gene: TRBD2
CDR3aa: CASSPGLRAGGYNEQFF
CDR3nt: TGTGCCAGCAGCCCTGGGCTTAGGGCGGGGGGTTACAATGAGCAGTTCTTC

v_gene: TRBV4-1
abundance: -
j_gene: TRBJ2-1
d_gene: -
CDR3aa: CASSQGEDRGFYNEQFF
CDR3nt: TGCGCCAGCAGCCAAGGGGAGGATCGGGGATTCTACAATGAGCAGTTCTTC

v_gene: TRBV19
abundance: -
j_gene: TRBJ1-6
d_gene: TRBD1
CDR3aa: CASKGQGDSPLHF
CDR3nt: TGTGCCAGCAAGGGACAGGGGGATTCACCCCTCCACTTT

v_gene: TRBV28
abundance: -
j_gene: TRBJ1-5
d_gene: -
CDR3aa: CASIEVISGYNQPQHF
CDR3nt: TGTGCCAGCATAGAGGTCATATCAGGGTACAATCAGCCCCAGCATTTT

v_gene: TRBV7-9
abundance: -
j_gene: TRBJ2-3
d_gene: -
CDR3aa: CASSLSIDAGPTDTQYF
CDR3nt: TGTGCCAGCAGCTTATCGATAGATGCGGGACCCACAGATACGCAGTATTTT

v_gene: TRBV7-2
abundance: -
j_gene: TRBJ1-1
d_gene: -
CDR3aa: CASSLAGLGDTEAFF
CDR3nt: TGTGCCAGCAGCTTAGCCGGGCTCGGGGACACTGAAGCTTTCTTT

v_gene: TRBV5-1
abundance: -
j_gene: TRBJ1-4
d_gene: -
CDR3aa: CASSLGAVPTNEKLFF
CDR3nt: TGCGCCAGCAGCTTGGGGGCAGTCCCAACTAATGAAAAACTGTTTTTT

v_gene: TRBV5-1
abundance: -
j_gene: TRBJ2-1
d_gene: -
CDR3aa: CASSLGIGESSYNEQFF
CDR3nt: TGCGCCAGCAGCTTGGGGATCGGGGAAAGCTCCTACAATGAGCAGTTCTTC

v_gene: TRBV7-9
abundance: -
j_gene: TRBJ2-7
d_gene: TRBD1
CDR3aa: CASSLDRGDEQYF
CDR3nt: TGTGCCAGCAGCTTGGACAGGGGGGACGAGCAGTACTTC

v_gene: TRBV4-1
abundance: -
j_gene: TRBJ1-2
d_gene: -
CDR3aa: CASSPGLIDIGRSGYTF
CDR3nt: TGCGCCAGCAGCCCGGGACTTATAGATATTGGGAGGTCGGGCTACACCTTC

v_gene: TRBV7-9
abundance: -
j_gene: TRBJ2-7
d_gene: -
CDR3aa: CASSFGQLLYEQYF
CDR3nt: TGTGCCAGCAGCTTTGGACAGTTACTCTACGAGCAGTACTTC

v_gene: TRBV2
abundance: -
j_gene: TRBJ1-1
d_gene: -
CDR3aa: CASRQQGTEAFF
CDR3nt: TGTGCCAGTCGCCAACAGGGCACTGAAGCTTTCTTT

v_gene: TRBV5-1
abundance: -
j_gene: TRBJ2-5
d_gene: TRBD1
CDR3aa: CASFDRGRPRETQYF
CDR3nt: TGCGCCAGCTTCGACAGGGGTAGACCCAGAGAGACCCAGTACTTC

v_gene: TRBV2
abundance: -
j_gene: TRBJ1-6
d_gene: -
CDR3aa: CASISLQNSPLHF
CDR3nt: TGTGCCAGCATTTCACTGCAAAATTCACCCCTCCACTTT

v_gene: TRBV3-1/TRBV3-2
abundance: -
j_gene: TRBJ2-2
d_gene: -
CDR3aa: CASSQVVAGWAGELFF
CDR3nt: TGTGCCAGCAGCCAAGTGGTCGCAGGGTGGGCCGGGGAGCTGTTTTTT

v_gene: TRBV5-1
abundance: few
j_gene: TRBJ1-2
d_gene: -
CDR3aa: CASRVDRLPNYGYTF
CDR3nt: TGCGCCAGCAGGGTTGACAGACTCCCTAACTATGGCTACACCTTC

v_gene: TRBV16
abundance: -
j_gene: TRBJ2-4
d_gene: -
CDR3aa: CASSQSRQLNIQYF
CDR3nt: TGTGCCAGCAGCCAATCGCGACAATTGAACATTCAGTACTTC

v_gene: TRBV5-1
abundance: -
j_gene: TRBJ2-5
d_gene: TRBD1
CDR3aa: CASSSGTEGETQYF
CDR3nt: TGCGCCAGCAGCTCAGGGACAGAAGGAGAGACCCAGTACTTC

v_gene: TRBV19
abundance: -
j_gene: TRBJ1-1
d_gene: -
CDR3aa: CASTYSGTLNTEAFF
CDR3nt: TGTGCCAGTACCTACTCCGGGACACTGAACACTGAAGCTTTCTTT

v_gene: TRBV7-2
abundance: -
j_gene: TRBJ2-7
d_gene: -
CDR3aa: CASSHAGGVEQYF
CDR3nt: TGTGCCAGCAGCCACGCCGGTGGTGTGGAGCAGTACTTC

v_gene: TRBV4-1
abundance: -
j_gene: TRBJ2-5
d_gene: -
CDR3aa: CASSQVREETQYF
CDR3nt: TGCGCCAGCAGCCAAGTCAGGGAAGAGACCCAGTACTTC

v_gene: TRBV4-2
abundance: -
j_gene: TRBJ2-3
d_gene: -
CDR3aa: CASSQDIRAGTDTQYF
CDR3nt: TGTGCCAGCAGCCAAGATATTAGAGCGGGCACAGATACGCAGTATTTT

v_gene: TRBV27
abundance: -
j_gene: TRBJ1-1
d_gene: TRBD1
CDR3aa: CASSLLRTGGETEAFF
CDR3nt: TGTGCCAGCAGTTTACTCCGCACAGGGGGCGAAACTGAAGCTTTCTTT

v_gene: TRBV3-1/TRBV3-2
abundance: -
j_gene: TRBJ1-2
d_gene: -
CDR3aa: CASSFRQANGYTF
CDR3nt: TGTGCCAGCAGCTTCCGACAGGCAAATGGCTACACCTTC

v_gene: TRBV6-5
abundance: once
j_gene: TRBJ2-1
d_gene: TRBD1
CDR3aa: CASSKGWDRGQFF
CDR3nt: TGTGCCAGCAGCAAGGGCTGGGACAGGGGTCAGTTCTTC

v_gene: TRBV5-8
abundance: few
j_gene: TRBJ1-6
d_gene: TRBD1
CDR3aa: CASSYRGRNSPLHF
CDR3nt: TGTGCCAGCAGCTACAGGGGTAGGAATTCACCCCTCCACTTT

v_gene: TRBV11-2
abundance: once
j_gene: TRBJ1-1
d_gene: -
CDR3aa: CASSLAGSEAFF
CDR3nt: TGTGCCAGCAGCTTAGCGGGGTCTGAAGCTTTCTTT

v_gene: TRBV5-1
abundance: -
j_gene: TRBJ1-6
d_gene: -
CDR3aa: CASSLAVNSPLHF
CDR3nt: TGCGCCAGCAGCTTGGCCGTTAATTCACCCCTCCACTTT

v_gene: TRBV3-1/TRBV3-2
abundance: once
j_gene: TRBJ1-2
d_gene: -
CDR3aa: CASAAVHSNYGYTF
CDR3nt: TGTGCCAGCGCGGCAGTACATTCTAACTATGGCTACACCTTC